Presented here are 21 T cell receptor beta chains from one specimen sequenced in a study of T cell responses to AZD1222 COVID-19 vaccine. The data were produced by immunoSEQ multiplex PCR, yet TCRdb's version contains in-frame clones alone and is incomplete. The repertoire has about 130,000 clones, 90% to 95% of them found once; the top ten carry 6% to 7.5%. The sequenced sample was peripheral blood, obtained 28 days after the second AZD1222 dose. These receptors all stem from an adult who received the AZD1222 COVID-19 vaccine.

V is TRBV7-9 and J is TRBJ2-7; D not resolved. V shed 2 bases and J shed 0 bases, with 8 bases lying between them. The CDR3 has 14 residues. In germline, CDR1 is SEHNR, CDR2 FQNEAQ (reference sequence). As DNA, the CDR3 is TGTGCCAGCAGCTTATACGAGAGCTCCTACGAGCAGTACTTC. Its translation: CASSLYESSYEQYF.

The genes are TRBV30 and TRBJ1-5, with D maybe TRBD1 (5 bases). This CDR3 region has 13 residues. V was pared by 0 bases and J by 4 bases, with 7 bases between. Germline assignment: CDR1 GTSNPN and CDR2 SVGIG (reference sequence). CDR3 amino acids: CAWSVGENQPQHF. CDR3 DNA: TGTGCCTGGAGTGTGGGGGAGAATCAGCCCCAGCATTTT.

V gene TRBV2 combines with J gene TRBJ2-1; 9 nucleotides align to TRBD2. V lost 4 bases to trimming and J lost 5 bases; unmatched junction nucleotides: 6. Germline CDR1 SNHLY, CDR2 FYNNEI. There are 15 residues in the CDR3. CDR3 bases: TGTGCCAGCAGTGCTTGGGCGGGGGGGCACAATGAGCAGTTCTTC. This codes for CASSAWAGGHNEQFF.

This rearrangement joins TRBV6-1 to TRBJ1-5, with a tentative D call TRBD1 (5 bases). The V end lost 1 base, the J end lost 2 bases, and 6 bases lay between the germline ends. CDR1 and CDR2 from the germline V gene are MNHNS and SASEGT. This CDR3 is built from 14 residues. The CDR3 sequence: CASSEGDGNQPQHF. Here the CDR3 DNA reads TGTGCCAGCAGTGAAGGGGACGGCAATCAGCCCCAGCATTTT.

The chain couples TRBV5-6 to TRBJ1-3, with D possibly being TRBD1 (6 bases). Germline loops: CDR1 SGHDT, CDR2 YYEEEE. The V gene lost 4 bases and the J gene lost 3 bases, with 11 bases spanning the gap. There are 14 residues in the CDR3. CDR3 in DNA: TGTGCCAGCAGCCGATACAGGGTTGGAAACACCATATATTTT. As protein: CASSRYRVGNTIYF. Using reference TRBV5-6 and TRBJ1-3 for the parts outside the CDR3, the full variable domain is DAGVTQSPTHLIKTRGQQVTLRCSPKSGHDTVSWYQQALGQGPQFIFQYYEEEERQRGNFPDRFSGHQFPNYSSELNVNALLLGDSALYLCASSRYRVGNTIYFGEGSWLTVV.

The chain links TRBV3-1 (or the pseudogene TRBV3-2) to TRBJ2-2; no reliable D call. Trimming left V 0 bases short and J 3 bases short, with 11 bases between. Germline-derived CDR1 and CDR2 are LGHDT and YNNKEL (reference sequence). The CDR3 consists of 16 residues. CDR3 nucleotides: TGTGCCAGCAGCCAAGAGTCTAGTGGGCACACCGGGGAGCTGTTTTTT. This encodes CASSQESSGHTGELFF.

The chain carries TRBV2 and TRBJ2-6; no clear D. V was trimmed by 9 bases and J by 1 base, leaving 10 bases between them. The CDR3 is made up of 14 amino acids. CDR1 and CDR2 from the germline V gene are SNHLY and FYNNEI. DNA for the CDR3: TGTGCCAGTGAAAGGCGGTCTGGGGCCAACGTCCTGACTTTC. This gives the protein CASERRSGANVLTF. The variable domain in full, with the rest retrieved from reference TRBV2 and TRBJ2-6, is EPEVTQTPSHQVTQMGQEVILRCVPISNHLYFYWYRQILGQKVEFLVSFYNNEISEKSEIFDDQFSVERPDGSNFTLKIRSTKLEDSAMYFCASERRSGANVLTFGAGSRLTVL.

The rearrangement links TRBV11-2 to TRBJ1-2, with a possible D match to TRBD1 (5 bases). The CDR3 covers 14 residues. V was clipped by 5 bases and J by 4 bases, with 14 bases between them. Germline CDR1 and CDR2: SGHAT and FQNNGV. CDR3 protein: CASSPGFGVYGYTF. CDR3 sequence (DNA): TGTGCCAGCAGCCCAGGGTTTGGGGTCTATGGCTACACCTTC.

The chain joins TRBV5-1 to TRBJ1-2; no definite D call. This CDR3 spans 12 amino acids. The V and J ends lost 3 bases and 4 bases respectively, with 7 bases between them. Per germline, CDR1 SGHRS and CDR2 YFSETQ. In nucleotides, the CDR3 is TGCGCCAGCAGCTCGGACTCCTATGGCTACACCTTC. Amino acids: CASSSDSYGYTF.

J is TRBJ2-1 and V is TRBV3-1 (or the pseudogene TRBV3-2), with D tentatively TRBD1 or TRBD2 (6 bases each). Germline V gene lookup returns CDR1 LGHDT and CDR2 YNNKEL (reference sequence). Trimming pared 10 bases from V and 8 bases from J, leaving 15 bases between. There are 12 residues in the CDR3. The DNA for the CDR3 is TGTGCCACCGGGGGCGTTTGCGATGAGCAGTTCTTC. This encodes CATGGVCDEQFF.

This chain joins TRBV6-5 and TRBJ1-1; D is ambiguous. Trimming pared 4 bases from V and 7 bases from J, leaving 10 bases between. The CDR3 consists of 12 residues. Germline-derived CDR1 and CDR2 are MNHEY and SVGAGI. The CDR3 sequence: CASSSIAREAFF. CDR3 sequence (DNA): TGTGCCAGCAGTTCTATAGCTCGTGAAGCTTTCTTT.

V is TRBV5-1 and J is TRBJ2-2; D perhaps matches TRBD2 (6 bases). The CDR3 length is 13 residues. Germline assignment: CDR1 SGHRS and CDR2 YFSETQ. The V gene lost 0 bases and the J gene lost 7 bases, with 7 bases spanning the gap. The CDR3 is CASSLAGGGELFF. The CDR3 region has the DNA TGCGCCAGCAGCTTGGCCGGGGGCGGGGAGCTGTTTTTT.

The chain links TRBV2 to TRBJ1-1; D is perhaps TRBD1 (6 bases). CDR1 and CDR2 (germline): SNHLY, FYNNEI. V lost 2 bases to trimming and J lost 0 bases, with 13 bases between them. The CDR3 is 16 amino acids. The CDR3 reads CASSELGGNLNTEAFF. The CDR3 nucleotides read TGTGCCAGCAGTGAACTAGGGGGGAATTTGAACACTGAAGCTTTCTTT.

Regarding this clone: At the DNA level, this CDR3 is encoded by other sequences in the same sample as well. This chain uses TRBV7-9 with TRBJ1-1, with D perhaps TRBD1 (5 bases). This CDR3 has 13 residues. CDR1 and CDR2 (germline): SEHNR, FQNEAQ (reference sequence). Trimming stripped 4 bases from V and 1 base from J, with 7 bases between. CDR3 DNA: TGTGCCAGCAGCTCTACAGGGAACACTGAAGCTTTCTTT. Protein sequence: CASSSTGNTEAFF.

The V gene is TRBV3-1 (or the pseudogene TRBV3-2), the J gene TRBJ2-7, with no clear D. In germline, CDR1 is LGHDT, CDR2 YNNKEL (reference sequence). The CDR3 consists of 13 residues. Trimming pared 2 bases from V and 4 bases from J, leaving 9 bases between. The CDR3 loop reads CASSQQSDYEQYF. The CDR3 bases are TGTGCCAGCAGCCAACAATCGGATTACGAGCAGTACTTC.

The chain carries TRBV3-1 (or the pseudogene TRBV3-2) and TRBJ1-2; 7 bases are shared with TRBD1. Trimming took 1 base from V and 0 from J; bases not matched to a gene: 8. Germline CDR1 LGHDT, CDR2 YNNKEL (reference sequence). This CDR3 comprises 17 residues. The DNA of the CDR3 is TGTGCCAGCAGCCAAGTTGCAGGACAGGCAGCTAACTATGGCTACACCTTC. Its translation is CASSQVAGQAANYGYTF.

The rearrangement links TRBV20-1 to TRBJ1-2; D not resolved. Germline V gene data show CDR1 as DFQATT and CDR2 as SNEGSKA (reference sequence). The CDR3 consists of 9 residues. The ends were cut back, 0 bases at V and 10 bases at J, with 3 bases in the middle. As DNA, the CDR3 is TGCAGTGCTAGAGAGGCCTACACCTTC. Translation: CSAREAYTF.

The rearrangement joins TRBV4-2 to TRBJ1-6; 8 bases are shared with TRBD1. Unmatched junction bases numbered 11, after V lost 3 bases and J lost 4 bases. Germline CDR1 LGHNA, CDR2 YNFKEQ. CDR3 length: 18 amino acids. CDR3 sequence (DNA): TGTGCCAGCAGCCAGATGGTGGGACAGGCTACTTATAATTCACCCCTCCACTTT. This encodes CASSQMVGQATYNSPLHF.

The J gene is TRBJ2-1, the V gene TRBV12-3 or TRBV12-4; 7 bases align to TRBD1. J was trimmed by 7 bases and V by 5 bases; bases with no gene match: 5. The CDR3 extends over 13 amino acids. CDR3 loop: CASSPGTANEQFF. The CDR3 DNA is TGTGCCAGCAGTCCCGGGACAGCAAATGAGCAGTTCTTC.

The chain uses TRBV6-2 or TRBV6-3 and TRBJ2-7; D possibly uses TRBD1 or TRBD2 (5 bases each). The CDR3 loop spans 14 amino acids. The germline V and J ends were trimmed by 2 bases and 7 bases, with 15 bases remaining between them. Germline V gene data show CDR1 as MNHEY and CDR2 as SVGEGT. CDR3 DNA sequence: TGTGCCAGCAGTTACGGGACCCACGACTATGAGCAGTACTTC. Protein product: CASSYGTHDYEQYF.

V and J are TRBV6-4 and TRBJ1-5; TRBD1 aligns across 7 bases. The CDR3 is 14 residues long. V lost 5 bases and J lost 2; bases outside the gene matches: 3. CDR1 MRHNA and CDR2 SNTAGT come from the germline V gene. The CDR3 reads CASSSTGGNQPQHF. The CDR3 DNA sequence: TGTGCCAGCAGTTCTACAGGGGGCAATCAGCCCCAGCATTTT.